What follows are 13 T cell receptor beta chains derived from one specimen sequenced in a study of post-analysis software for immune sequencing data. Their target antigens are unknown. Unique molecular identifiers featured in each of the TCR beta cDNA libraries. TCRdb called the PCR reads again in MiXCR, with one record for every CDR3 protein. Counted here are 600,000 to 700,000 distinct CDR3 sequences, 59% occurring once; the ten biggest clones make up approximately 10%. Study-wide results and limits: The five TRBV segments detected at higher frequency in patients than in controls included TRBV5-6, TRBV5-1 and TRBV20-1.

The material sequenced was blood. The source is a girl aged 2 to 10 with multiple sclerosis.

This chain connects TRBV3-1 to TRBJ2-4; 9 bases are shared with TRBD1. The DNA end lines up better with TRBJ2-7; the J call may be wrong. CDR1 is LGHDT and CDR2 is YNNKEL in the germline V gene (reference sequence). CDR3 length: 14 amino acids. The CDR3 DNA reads TGTGCCAGCAGCCAGGGACAGGGAAGGGACGAGCAGTACTTC. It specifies CASSQGQGRDEQYF.

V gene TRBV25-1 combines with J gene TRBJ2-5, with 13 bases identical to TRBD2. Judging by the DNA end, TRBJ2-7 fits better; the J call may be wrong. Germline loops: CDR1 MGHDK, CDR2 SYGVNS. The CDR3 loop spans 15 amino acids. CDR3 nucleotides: TGTGCCAGCAGTGGGACTAGCGGGAGAATCCACGAGCAGTACTTC. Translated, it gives CASSGTSGRIHEQYF.

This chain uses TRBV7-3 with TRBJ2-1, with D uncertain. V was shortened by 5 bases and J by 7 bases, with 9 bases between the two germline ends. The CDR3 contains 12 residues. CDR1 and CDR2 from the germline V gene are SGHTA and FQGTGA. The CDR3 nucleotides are TGTGCCAGCAGCCGAGGATCGAATGAGCAGTTCTTC. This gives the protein CASSRGSNEQFF.

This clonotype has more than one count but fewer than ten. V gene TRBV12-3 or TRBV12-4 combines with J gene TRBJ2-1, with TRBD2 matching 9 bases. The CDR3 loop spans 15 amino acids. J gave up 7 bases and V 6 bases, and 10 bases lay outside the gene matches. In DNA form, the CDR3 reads TGTGCCAGCAGAGGTCAGACTAGCGGAAGTAATGAGCAGTTCTTC. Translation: CASRGQTSGSNEQFF.

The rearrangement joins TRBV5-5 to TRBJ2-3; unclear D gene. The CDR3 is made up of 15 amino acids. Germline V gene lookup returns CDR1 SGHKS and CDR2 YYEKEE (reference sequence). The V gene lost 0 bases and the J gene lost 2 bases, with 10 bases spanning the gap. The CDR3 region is CASSLAVLTTDTQYF. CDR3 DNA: TGTGCCAGCAGCTTGGCCGTGCTGACCACAGATACGCAGTATTTT.

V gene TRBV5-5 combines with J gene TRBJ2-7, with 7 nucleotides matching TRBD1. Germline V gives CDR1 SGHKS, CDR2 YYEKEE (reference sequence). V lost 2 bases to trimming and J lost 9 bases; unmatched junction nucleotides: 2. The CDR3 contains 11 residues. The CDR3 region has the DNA TGTGCCAGCAGCTTAGGGACAGCGCAGTACTTC. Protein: CASSLGTAQYF.

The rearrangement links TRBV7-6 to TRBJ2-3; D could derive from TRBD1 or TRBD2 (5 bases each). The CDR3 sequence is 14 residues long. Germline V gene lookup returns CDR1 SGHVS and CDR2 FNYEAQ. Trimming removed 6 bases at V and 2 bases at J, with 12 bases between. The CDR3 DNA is TGTGCCAGCAGTTTCCTGGGGGTCACAGATACGCAGTATTTT. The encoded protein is CASSFLGVTDTQYF.

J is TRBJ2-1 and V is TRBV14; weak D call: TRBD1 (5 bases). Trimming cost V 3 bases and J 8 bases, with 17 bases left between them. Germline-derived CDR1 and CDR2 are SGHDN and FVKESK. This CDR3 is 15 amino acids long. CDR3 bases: TGTGCCAGCAGCCAGTTTCCATTAGGGGCTTATGAGCAGTTCTTC. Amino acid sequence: CASSQFPLGAYEQFF.

The CDR3: CASSYGLAGHAETQYF. The CDR3, as DNA: TGTGCCAGCAGCTACGGACTAGCGGGACACGCCGAGACCCAGTACTTC. The V and J genes are TRBV6-2 or TRBV6-3 and TRBJ2-7; 12 bases fit TRBD2. Gene TRBJ2-5 matches the end of the DNA better, so the J call may be wrong. CDR3 length equals 16 residues. Germline V gene sequence: CDR1 MNHEY, CDR2 SVGEGT.

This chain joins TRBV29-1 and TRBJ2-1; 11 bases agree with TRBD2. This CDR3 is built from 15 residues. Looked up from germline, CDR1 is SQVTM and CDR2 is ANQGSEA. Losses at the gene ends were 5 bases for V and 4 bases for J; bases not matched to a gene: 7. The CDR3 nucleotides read TGCAGCGTTTCTAGCGGGAGGAGTAGTTACAATGAGCAGTTCTTC. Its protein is CSVSSGRSSYNEQFF.

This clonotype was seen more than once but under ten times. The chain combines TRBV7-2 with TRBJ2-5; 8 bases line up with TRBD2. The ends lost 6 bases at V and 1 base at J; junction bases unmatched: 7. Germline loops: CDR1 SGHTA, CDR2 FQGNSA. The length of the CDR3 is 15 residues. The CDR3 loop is CASSRNSGTQETQYF. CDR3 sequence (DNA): TGTGCCAGCAGTAGGAATAGCGGGACCCAAGAGACCCAGTACTTC.

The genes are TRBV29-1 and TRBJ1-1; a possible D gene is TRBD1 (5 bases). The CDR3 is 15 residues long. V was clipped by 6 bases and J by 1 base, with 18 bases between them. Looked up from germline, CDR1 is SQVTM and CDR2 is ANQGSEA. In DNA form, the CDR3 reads TGCAGCGTGACAACCTCCGGGACGGGGAACACTGAAGCTTTCTTT. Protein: CSVTTSGTGNTEAFF.

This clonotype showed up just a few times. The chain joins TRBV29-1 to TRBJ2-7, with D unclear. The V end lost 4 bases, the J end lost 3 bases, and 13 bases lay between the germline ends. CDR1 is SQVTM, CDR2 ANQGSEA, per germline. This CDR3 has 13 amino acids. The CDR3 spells CSVAGRGNYEQYF. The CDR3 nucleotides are TGCAGCGTTGCGGGCCGAGGCAACTACGAGCAGTACTTC.